Each of the 17 T cell receptor beta chains below was sequenced from the same sample in a study of CD8+CD57+ T cells in acquired aplastic anemia. Profiles of TCR beta VDJ and CDR3 were generated from a genomic DNA template. Using its own MiXCR run on the reads, TCRdb lists one record per CDR3 protein. The sample lists a few hundred thousand distinct CDR3 sequences; over 60% were seen once. Sequencing was carried out using sorted CD4+, CD8+, or CD8+CD57+ T cells (not recorded which) from PBMCs. The origin of the receptors is a human donor in good health.

To note about this clonotype: This may be a read error: a much more frequent sequence differs by one nucleotide. A read error is likely, as this CDR3 ends without the conserved phenylalanine or tryptophan. The chain recombines TRBV27 with TRBJ2-7; the match to TRBD1 covers 7 bases. This CDR3 spans 14 amino acids. Trimming took 3 bases from V and 2 from J; bases not matched to a gene: 4. Germline-derived CDR1 and CDR2 are MNHEY and SMNVEV (reference sequence). CDR3 protein: CASSFTGEAYEQYC. The CDR3 DNA reads TGTGCCAGCAGTTTCACAGGGGAAGCCTACGAGCAGTACTGC.

The rearrangement links TRBV19 to TRBJ1-2; tentatively, D is TRBD1 (5 bases). Germline V gene sequence: CDR1 LNHDA, CDR2 SQIVND (reference sequence). Trimming stripped 2 bases from V and 4 bases from J, with 11 bases between. The CDR3 has 14 residues. For the CDR3, the DNA is TGTGCCAGTAGTATATTCGACAGCACCTATGGCTACACCTTC. Protein sequence: CASSIFDSTYGYTF.

This chain uses TRBV7-9 with TRBJ2-7; no definite D call. Germline V gene lookup returns CDR1 SEHNR and CDR2 FQNEAQ (reference sequence). The CDR3 totals 13 residues. V gave up 7 bases and J gave up 6 bases, with 16 bases separating them. CDR3 coding DNA: TGTGCCAGCACTCCTCTTATAGAAGGCGAGCAGTACTTC. Its translation is CASTPLIEGEQYF.

The V gene is TRBV9, the J gene TRBJ2-2; tentative D call: TRBD1 (5 bases). The V end was cut by 6 bases, the J end by 1 base, with 10 bases between. Germline lookup yields CDR1 SGDLS and CDR2 YYNGEE. The CDR3 sequence is 14 residues long. In DNA form, the CDR3 reads TGTGCCAGCAAACTCACAGGGAACACCGGGGAGCTGTTTTTT. It is translated as CASKLTGNTGELFF.

The chain recombines TRBV15 with TRBJ1-5, with TRBD1 matching over 10 bases. The CDR3 extends over 18 amino acids. Germline trimming cut 3 bases from V and 7 bases from J; bases unmatched to any gene: 15. Germline values: CDR1 LNHNV, CDR2 YYDKDF (reference sequence). The CDR3 DNA sequence: TGTGCCACCAGCAGTGGGACAGGGGCCTTTACGCGGGGGCAGCCCCAGCATTTT. Its translation: CATSSGTGAFTRGQPQHF.

CDR3 coding DNA: TGTGCCAGCAGTGTGGGGACTAGCGGGATAAATGAGCAGTTCTTC. It yields the protein CASSVGTSGINEQFF. The chain has TRBV2 and TRBJ2-1; 13 bases match TRBD2. The junction had 4 bases not matched to a gene; V was cut back by 4 bases and J by 7 bases. The CDR3 consists of 15 residues. CDR1 SNHLY and CDR2 FYNNEI come from the germline V gene.

This chain joins TRBV24-1 and TRBJ1-2; the D gene is possibly TRBD1 (6 bases). V was trimmed by 3 bases and J by 14 bases, leaving 21 bases between them. The CDR3 runs to 14 residues. The germline V gene encodes CDR1 KGHDR and CDR2 SFDVKD. CDR3 protein: CATSDPPPGVGQTF. The CDR3, as DNA: TGTGCCACCAGTGATCCGCCCCCGGGGGTGGGACAAACCTTC.

This chain joins TRBV19 and TRBJ1-1; TRBD1 aligns across 8 bases. The CDR3 consists of 15 residues. Trimming took 4 bases from V and 1 from J; bases not matched to a gene: 5. Germline V lookup: CDR1 LNHDA, CDR2 SQIVND (reference sequence). The CDR3 spells CASSRGQAPNTEAFF. The DNA of the CDR3 is TGTGCCAGTAGTAGGGGACAGGCCCCGAACACTGAAGCTTTCTTT.

The chain couples TRBV7-8 to TRBJ2-2; TRBD1 aligns across 8 bases. Germline V lookup: CDR1 SGHVS, CDR2 FQNEAQ. After removal of 5 bases from V and 2 bases from J, the junction contained 10 bases not matched to a gene. The CDR3 loop spans 17 amino acids. Here the CDR3 DNA reads TGTGCCAGCAGCATACTACAGGGGGGAGGTAACACCGGGGAGCTGTTTTTT. This gives the protein CASSILQGGGNTGELFF.

The CDR3 bases are TGTGCCACCAGTGACAGAGGGGACGAGCAGTACTTC. This gives the protein CATSDRGDEQYF. The chain recombines TRBV24-1 with TRBJ2-7; D tentatively reads TRBD1 or TRBD2 (5 bases each). Between the trimmed V and J ends, which lost 4 bases and 5 bases, there was a span of 8 bases. This CDR3 has 12 residues. Germline V gene sequence: CDR1 KGHDR, CDR2 SFDVKD.

The chain recombines TRBV4-3 with TRBJ1-5; 7 nucleotides agree with TRBD1. The CDR3 totals 16 residues. Germline V gene sequence: CDR1 LGHNA, CDR2 YSLEER. Trimming at V came to 4 bases and at J to 4 bases, leaving 10 bases not matched to a gene. The CDR3 region has the DNA TGCGCCAGCAGCCCAAATCACCGGGACAGAAATCAGCCCCAGCATTTT. Translated: CASSPNHRDRNQPQHF.

There are many counts of this clonotype. The chain uses TRBV4-1 and TRBJ2-3; 10 bases map to TRBD2. Germline V gene sequence: CDR1 MGHRA, CDR2 YSYEKL. The CDR3 runs 16 residues. Trimming cost V 0 bases and J 3 bases; bases outside gene matches: 3. Here the CDR3 reads CASSQDASGSTDTQYF. In DNA, the CDR3 is TGCGCCAGCAGCCAAGATGCTAGCGGGAGTACAGATACGCAGTATTTT.

Only a few counts were recorded for this clonotype. The chain employs TRBV19 and TRBJ2-7, with a tentative D call TRBD2 (5 bases). Germline assignment: CDR1 LNHDA and CDR2 SQIVND (reference sequence). CDR3 length: 14 residues. Between the trimmed V and J ends, which lost 5 bases and 2 bases, there was a span of 13 bases. In DNA, the CDR3 is TGTGCCAGTAGTCGGTCCGGGAACCCCTACGAGCAGTACTTC. As protein: CASSRSGNPYEQYF. The entire variable domain, with the rest obtained from reference TRBV19 and TRBJ2-7, is as follows: DGGITQSPKYLFRKEGQNVTLSCEQNLNHDAMYWYRQDPGQGLRLIYYSQIVNDFQKGDIAEGYSVSREKKESFPLTVTSAQKNPTAFYLCASSRSGNPYEQYFGPGTRLTVT.

In DNA form, the CDR3 reads TGCAGCGCCCTCCCCAAGACTAACTATGGCTACACCTTC. It codes for CSALPKTNYGYTF. The chain combines TRBV20-1 with TRBJ1-2; D not certain. The CDR3 contains 13 residues. Germline V gives CDR1 DFQATT, CDR2 SNEGSKA (reference sequence).

This clonotype has only one observation. The chain uses TRBV15 and TRBJ1-2; tentatively, D is TRBD1 (6 bases). Germline values: CDR1 LNHNV, CDR2 YYDKDF (reference sequence). V gave up 0 bases and J gave up 4 bases, with 9 bases separating them. The CDR3 length is 14 residues. Here the CDR3 DNA reads TGTGCCACCAGCAGAGATAGGGGGTTCTATGGCTACACCTTC. Its translation is CATSRDRGFYGYTF. The entire variable domain, with the rest obtained from reference TRBV15 and TRBJ1-2, is as follows: DAMVIQNPRYQVTQFGKPVTLSCSQTLNHNVMYWYQQKSSQAPKLLFHYYDKDFNNEADTPDNFQSRRPNTSFCFLDIRSPGLGDTAMYLCATSRDRGFYGYTFGSGTRLTVV.

The V call is TRBV7-9, the J call TRBJ1-2; 9 bases fit TRBD1. Trimming removed 4 bases from V and 0 bases from J; junction bases left unmatched: 3. CDR3 size: 15 residues. Looked up from germline, CDR1 is SEHNR and CDR2 is FQNEAQ (reference sequence). The CDR3 loop is CASSSQGASNYGYTF. The CDR3 bases are TGTGCCAGCAGCTCACAGGGGGCGTCTAACTATGGCTACACCTTC.

This chain uses TRBV7-9 with TRBJ2-7; tentatively, D is TRBD1 (6 bases). Germline CDR1 reads SEHNR; CDR2 reads FQNEAQ (reference sequence). The V and J ends lost 5 bases and 0 bases respectively, with 14 bases between them. This CDR3 spans 15 amino acids. The DNA of the CDR3 is TGTGCCAGCAGCCTCGGGACACCAAGCTCCTACGAGCAGTACTTC. This sequence encodes CASSLGTPSSYEQYF.